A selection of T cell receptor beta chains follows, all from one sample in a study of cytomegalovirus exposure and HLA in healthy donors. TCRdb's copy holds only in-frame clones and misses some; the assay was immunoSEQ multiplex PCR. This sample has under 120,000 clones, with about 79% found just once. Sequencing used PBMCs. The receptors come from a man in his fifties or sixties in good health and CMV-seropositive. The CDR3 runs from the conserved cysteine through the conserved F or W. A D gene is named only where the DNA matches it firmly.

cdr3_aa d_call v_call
CASSVALYNEQFF - TRBV9
CAISEVQGYSYEQYF - TRBV10-3
CASSLNPLRASGNTIYF - TRBV7-2
CASSPGTSGRAGFNEQFF TRBD2 TRBV7-9
CASSSGYNEQFF - TRBV5-1
CASSFGTTWYEQYF TRBD2 TRBV5-1
CASRPRLTDTQYF - TRBV2
CAWSAGQGDEQFF TRBD1 TRBV30
CASSLGSGVGTDTQYF - TRBV5-1
CASSLVQGGQETQYF TRBD1 TRBV5-1
CASSESTGERETQYF - TRBV2
CASSLTLAALNEQFF TRBD2 TRBV11-2
CASSVALDSYNEQFF - TRBV9